Listed below are T cell receptor beta chains from one sample, sequenced in a study of vaccination and CD4 T cells after COVID-19. Antigen specificity for these receptors is unknown. TCRdb called the PCR reads again in MiXCR, with one record for every CDR3 protein. The sample consists of approximately 18,000 distinct CDR3 sequences, 49% of them appearing once. The specimen sequenced was CD4+ T cells from blood, cultured in vitro. These receptors were obtained from a human donor who had recovered from COVID-19. Each CDR3 is given with its conserved first and last residue. D genes are given only for firm matches. Not all rows give a size; the values are once, few, many and, for expanded clones, a class.

-	TRBV6-1	TRBJ2-2	-	TGTGCCAGCGGGACGGTGAACACCGGGGAGCTGTTTTTT	CASGTVNTGELFF
few	TRBV7-2	TRBJ1-6	-	TGTGCCAGCAGCTTTAACTCACTGAATTCACCCCTCCACTTT	CASSFNSLNSPLHF
-	TRBV20-1	TRBJ2-3	-	TGCAGTGCTAGAGATCCGCAGGGGCGGGGAGATACGCAGTATTTT	CSARDPQGRGDTQYF
-	TRBV5-5	TRBJ1-1	TRBD1	TGTGCCAGCAGACTGGACAGGGTGAACACTGAAGCTTTCTTT	CASRLDRVNTEAFF
-	TRBV12-3/TRBV12-4	TRBJ2-3	TRBD2	TGTGCCAGCAGGAGGACTAGCGGGGGGTACACAGATACGCAGTATTTT	CASRRTSGGYTDTQYF
-	TRBV2	TRBJ2-4	TRBD1	TGTGCCAGCAGGGGGACAGGCATAGCCAAAAACATTCAGTACTTC	CASRGTGIAKNIQYF
few	TRBV6-1	TRBJ2-7	TRBD1	TGTGCCAGCACCCCGACCGGGACAGGAATCTCCGAGCAGTACTTC	CASTPTGTGISEQYF
few	TRBV2	TRBJ1-2	TRBD1	TGTGCCAGCAGTTCCCCGACAGGGCGCAAAGGGGGCTACACCTTC	CASSSPTGRKGGYTF
-	TRBV7-9	TRBJ2-7	-	TGTGCCAGCAGCTTAAGTGGAGAGGCAGTTTTGCAGTACTTC	CASSLSGEAVLQYF
-	TRBV18	TRBJ2-7	-	TGTGCCAGCTCACCGGACAAATCCTACGAGCAGTACTTC	CASSPDKSYEQYF
-	TRBV7-9	TRBJ2-1	-	TGTGCCAGCAGCTTAATGGGGGGGCCTTACGATGAGCAGTTCTTC	CASSLMGGPYDEQFF
-	TRBV10-3	TRBJ2-1	-	TGTGCCATCAGTGAGTCGCAGGGAATGATGTACAATGAGCAGTTCTTC	CAISESQGMMYNEQFF
few	TRBV27	TRBJ2-7	TRBD1	TGTGCCAGCAGTCCCGGGACAGTTTACGAGCAGTACTTC	CASSPGTVYEQYF
few	TRBV2	TRBJ1-1	-	TGTGCCAGCAGGGCGAACTTGAACACTGAAGCTTTCTTT	CASRANLNTEAFF
-	TRBV6-4	TRBJ2-1	TRBD2	TGTGCCAGCTCCTCGGGACTAGAGTATGAGCAGTTCTTC	CASSSGLEYEQFF
-	TRBV20-1	TRBJ2-7	TRBD1	TGCAGTGCTAGAGCAGAACAGGGGATTAGCTACGAGCAGTACTTC	CSARAEQGISYEQYF
few	TRBV12-3/TRBV12-4	TRBJ1-5	-	TGTGCCAGCAGTTTCTCTCAGGCGAGTCAGCCCCAGCATTTT	CASSFSQASQPQHF
-	TRBV11-2	TRBJ2-7	TRBD1	TGTGCCAGCAGCTTCAGGGGGCGCGACTACGAGCAGTACTTC	CASSFRGRDYEQYF
few	TRBV11-2	TRBJ2-2	TRBD2	TGTGCCAGCAGCGGATCTAGCGGGAGGGCGAACACCGGGGAGCTGTTTTTT	CASSGSSGRANTGELFF
-	TRBV4-3	TRBJ2-2	-	TGCGCCAGCAGCCAGACCCATGGGGGACGGAGACCCACCGGGGAGCTGTTTTTT	CASSQTHGGRRPTGELFF
-	TRBV7-2	TRBJ2-3	-	TGTGCCAGCAGCTTATCGAGGGGCACGGTGGTGCAGTATTTT	CASSLSRGTVVQYF
few	TRBV6-2/TRBV6-3	TRBJ1-2	TRBD1	TGTGCCAGCAGACCGGGACAGCCTCGCGGCTACACCTTC	CASRPGQPRGYTF
few	TRBV15	TRBJ1-5	-	TGTGCCACCAGCAGAGCGCGGGCGTCGGGCAATCAGCCCCAGCATTTT	CATSRARASGNQPQHF
-	TRBV20-1	TRBJ2-5	-	TGCAGTGCTAGACGGGGGTTAGAGACCCAGTACTTC	CSARRGLETQYF
-	TRBV7-2	TRBJ1-2	-	TGTGCCAGCAGCTTAGGAACGGGTCAGGGTGGCTACACCTTC	CASSLGTGQGGYTF
few	TRBV5-1	TRBJ2-5	-	TGCGCCAGCAGCTTGGTGTCGACGGGGTACCAAGAGACCCAGTACTTC	CASSLVSTGYQETQYF
-	TRBV28	TRBJ1-6	-	TGTGCCAGCGGGGTCGGGAAACCCTATAATTCACCCCTCCACTTT	CASGVGKPYNSPLHF
-	TRBV6-2/TRBV6-3	TRBJ1-6	-	TGTGCCAGCAATCTCCTGGGATCACCCCTCCACTTT	CASNLLGSPLHF
-	TRBV19	TRBJ2-2	TRBD1	TGTGCCAGTAGTACACAGGGGTTCTGGAACACCGGGGAGCTGTTTTTT	CASSTQGFWNTGELFF
-	TRBV20-1	TRBJ1-2	-	TGCAGTGCTAGAGATCCCCGGGCGGGGAACTATGGCTACACCTTC	CSARDPRAGNYGYTF
-	TRBV6-1	TRBJ1-2	-	TGTGCCAGCAGACCTGACAGGAACTATGGCTACACCTTC	CASRPDRNYGYTF
-	TRBV7-9	TRBJ1-1	-	TGTGCCAGCAGTGGGGGAGGGCTAATGAACACTGAAGCTTTCTTT	CASSGGGLMNTEAFF
-	TRBV12-5	TRBJ2-7	TRBD2	TGTGCTAGTGCCCTGACCCTCGGGGGGGCCTACGAGCAGTACTTC	CASALTLGGAYEQYF
few	TRBV19	TRBJ1-5	-	TGTGCCAGTATGGACGGCGCGCGCAATCAGCCCCAGCATTTT	CASMDGARNQPQHF
few	TRBV6-1	TRBJ2-3	TRBD2	TGTGCCAGCAGTCCCTCGGGGGGTTTCGTAGATACGCAGTATTTT	CASSPSGGFVDTQYF
few	TRBV29-1	TRBJ1-2	TRBD1	TGCAGCGGCAGACAGGGGCAGGGCTACACCTTC	CSGRQGQGYTF
-	TRBV10-3	TRBJ2-1	-	TGTGCCATCAGTGACGTGACTCCCTTCGAGCAGTTCTTC	CAISDVTPFEQFF
-	TRBV20-1	TRBJ2-7	TRBD2	TGCAGTGCAAATCCCGGGACTAGCGGAACCTACGAGCAGTACTTC	CSANPGTSGTYEQYF
-	TRBV11-3	TRBJ2-5	TRBD2	TGTGCCAGCAGCTTAGTGGCGGGAGAAGAGACCCAGTACTTC	CASSLVAGEETQYF
-	TRBV20-1	TRBJ1-5	-	TGCAGTGCTAGTCTGGGCTTTAGCAATCAGCCCCAGCATTTT	CSASLGFSNQPQHF
few	TRBV27	TRBJ2-7	-	TGTGCCAGCAGTTTATTTCAGGTACCCTACGAGCAGTACTTC	CASSLFQVPYEQYF
once	TRBV30	TRBJ2-3	-	TGTGCCTGGAGTGAAGGGAAAACAGATACGCAGTATTTT	CAWSEGKTDTQYF